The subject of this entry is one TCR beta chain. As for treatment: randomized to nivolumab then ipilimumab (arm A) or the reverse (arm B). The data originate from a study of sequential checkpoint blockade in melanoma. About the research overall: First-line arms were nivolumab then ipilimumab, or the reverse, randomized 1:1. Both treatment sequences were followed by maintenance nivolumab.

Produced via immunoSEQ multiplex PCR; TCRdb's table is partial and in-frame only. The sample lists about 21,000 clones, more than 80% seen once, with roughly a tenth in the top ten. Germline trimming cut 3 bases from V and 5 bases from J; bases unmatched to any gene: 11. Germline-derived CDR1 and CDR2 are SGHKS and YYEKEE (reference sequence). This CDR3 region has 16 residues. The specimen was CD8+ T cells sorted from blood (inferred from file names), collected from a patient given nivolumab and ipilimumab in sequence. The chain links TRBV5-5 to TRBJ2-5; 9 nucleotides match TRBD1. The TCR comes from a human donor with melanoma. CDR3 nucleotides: TGTGCCAGCAGCTCAACCGGGACAGGGATTAAGGAGACCCAGTACTTC. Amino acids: CASSSTGTGIKETQYF.